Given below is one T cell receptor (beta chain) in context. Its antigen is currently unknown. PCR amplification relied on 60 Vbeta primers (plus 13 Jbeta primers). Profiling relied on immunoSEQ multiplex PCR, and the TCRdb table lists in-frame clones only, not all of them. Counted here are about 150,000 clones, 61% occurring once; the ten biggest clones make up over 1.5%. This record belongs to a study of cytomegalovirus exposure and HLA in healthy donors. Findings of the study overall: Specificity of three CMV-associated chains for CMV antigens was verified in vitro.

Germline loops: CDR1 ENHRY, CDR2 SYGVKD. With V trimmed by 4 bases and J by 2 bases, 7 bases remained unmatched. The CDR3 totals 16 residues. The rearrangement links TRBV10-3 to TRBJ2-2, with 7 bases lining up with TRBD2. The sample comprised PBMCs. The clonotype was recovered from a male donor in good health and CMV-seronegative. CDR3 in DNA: TGTGCCATCAGTGGGACACGGGGGGAAAACACCGGGGAGCTGTTTTTT. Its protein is CAISGTRGENTGELFF.